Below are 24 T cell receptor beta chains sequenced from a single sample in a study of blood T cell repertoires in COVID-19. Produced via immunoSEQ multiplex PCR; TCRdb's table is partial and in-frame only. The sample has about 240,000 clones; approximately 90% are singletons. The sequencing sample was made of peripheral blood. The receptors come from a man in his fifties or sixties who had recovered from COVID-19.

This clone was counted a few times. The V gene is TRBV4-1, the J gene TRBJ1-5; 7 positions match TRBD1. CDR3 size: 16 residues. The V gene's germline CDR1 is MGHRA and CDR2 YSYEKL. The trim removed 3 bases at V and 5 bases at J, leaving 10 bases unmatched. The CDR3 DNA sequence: TGCGCCAGCAGCCACCCCCCAGGGACAGTAGATCAGCCCCAGCATTTT. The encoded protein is CASSHPPGTVDQPQHF.

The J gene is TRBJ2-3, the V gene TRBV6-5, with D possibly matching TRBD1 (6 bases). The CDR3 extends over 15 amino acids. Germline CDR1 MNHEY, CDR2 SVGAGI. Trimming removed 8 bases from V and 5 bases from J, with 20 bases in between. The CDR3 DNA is TGTGCCAGCGCCAACTCATTTTTCAGGGGAGATACGCAGTATTTT. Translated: CASANSFFRGDTQYF.

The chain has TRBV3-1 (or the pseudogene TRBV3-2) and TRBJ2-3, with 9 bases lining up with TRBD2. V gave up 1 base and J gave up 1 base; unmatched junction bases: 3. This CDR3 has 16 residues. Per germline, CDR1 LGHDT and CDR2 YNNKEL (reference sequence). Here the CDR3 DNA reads TGTGCCAGCAGCCAAGTGGAGCGGGGGGGCACAGATACGCAGTATTTT. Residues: CASSQVERGGTDTQYF.

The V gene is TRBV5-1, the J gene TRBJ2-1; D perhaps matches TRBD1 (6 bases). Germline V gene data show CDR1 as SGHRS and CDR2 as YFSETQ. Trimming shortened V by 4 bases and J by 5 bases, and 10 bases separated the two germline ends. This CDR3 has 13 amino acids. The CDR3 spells CASSVGQNNEQFF. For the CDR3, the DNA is TGCGCCAGCAGCGTAGGACAGAACAATGAGCAGTTCTTC.

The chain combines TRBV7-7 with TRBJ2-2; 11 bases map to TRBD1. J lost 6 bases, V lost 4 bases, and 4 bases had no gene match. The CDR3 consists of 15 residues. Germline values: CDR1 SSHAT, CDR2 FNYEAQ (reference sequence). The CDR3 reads CASSSTGQGAGELFF. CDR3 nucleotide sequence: TGTGCCAGCAGCTCCACGGGACAGGGGGCCGGGGAGCTGTTTTTT.

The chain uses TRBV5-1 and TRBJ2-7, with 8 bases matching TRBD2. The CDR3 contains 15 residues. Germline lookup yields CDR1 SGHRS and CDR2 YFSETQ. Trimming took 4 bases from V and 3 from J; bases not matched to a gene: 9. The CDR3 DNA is TGCGCCAGCAGCCTGGTTCGCGGGGGGATCTACGAGCAGTACTTC. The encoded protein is CASSLVRGGIYEQYF.

CDR3 DNA: TGTGCCAGCAGCTCCACTGCTTACTACGAGCAGTACTTC. It specifies CASSSTAYYEQYF. V usage is TRBV7-2 and J usage is TRBJ2-7; no clear D. V was pared by 4 bases and J by 3 bases, with 10 bases between. Per germline, CDR1 SGHTA and CDR2 FQGNSA. This CDR3 has 13 amino acids.

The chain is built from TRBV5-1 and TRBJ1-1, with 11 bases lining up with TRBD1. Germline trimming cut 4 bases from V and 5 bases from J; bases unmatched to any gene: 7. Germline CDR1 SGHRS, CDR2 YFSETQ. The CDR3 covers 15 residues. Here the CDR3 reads CASSPPGQGGTEAFF. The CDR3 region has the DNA TGCGCCAGCAGCCCCCCGGGACAGGGGGGTACTGAAGCTTTCTTT.

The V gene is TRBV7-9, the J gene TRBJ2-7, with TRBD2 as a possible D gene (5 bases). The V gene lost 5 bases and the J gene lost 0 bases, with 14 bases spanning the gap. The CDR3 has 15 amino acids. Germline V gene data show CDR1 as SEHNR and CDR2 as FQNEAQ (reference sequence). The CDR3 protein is CASSPGIGRSYEQYF. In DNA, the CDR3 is TGTGCCAGCAGCCCGGGGATTGGGCGCTCCTACGAGCAGTACTTC.

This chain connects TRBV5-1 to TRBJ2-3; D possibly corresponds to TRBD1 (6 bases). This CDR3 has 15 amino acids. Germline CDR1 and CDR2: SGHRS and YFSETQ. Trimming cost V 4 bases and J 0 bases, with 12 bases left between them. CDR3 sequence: CASSRGHSSTDTQYF. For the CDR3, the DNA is TGCGCCAGCAGCCGGGGACATTCAAGCACAGATACGCAGTATTTT.

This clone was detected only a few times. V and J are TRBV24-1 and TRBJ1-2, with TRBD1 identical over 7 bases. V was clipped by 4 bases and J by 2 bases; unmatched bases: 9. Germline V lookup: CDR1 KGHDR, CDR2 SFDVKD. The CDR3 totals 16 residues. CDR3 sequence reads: CATSEHGTTGNYGYTF. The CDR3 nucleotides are TGTGCCACCAGTGAACATGGGACGACAGGGAACTATGGCTACACCTTC.

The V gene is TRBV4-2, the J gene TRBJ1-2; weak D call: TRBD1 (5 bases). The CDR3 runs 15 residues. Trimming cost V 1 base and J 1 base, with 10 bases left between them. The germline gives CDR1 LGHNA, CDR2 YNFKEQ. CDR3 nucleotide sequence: TGTGCCAGCAGCCAAGCCCAGGACAATAACTATGGCTACACCTTC. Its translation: CASSQAQDNNYGYTF.

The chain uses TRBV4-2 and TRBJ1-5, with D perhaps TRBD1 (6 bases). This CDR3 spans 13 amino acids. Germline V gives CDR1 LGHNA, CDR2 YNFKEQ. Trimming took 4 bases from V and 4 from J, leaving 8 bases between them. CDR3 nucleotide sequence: TGTGCCAGCAGCCCCGGACAGAATCAGCCCCAGCATTTT. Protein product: CASSPGQNQPQHF.

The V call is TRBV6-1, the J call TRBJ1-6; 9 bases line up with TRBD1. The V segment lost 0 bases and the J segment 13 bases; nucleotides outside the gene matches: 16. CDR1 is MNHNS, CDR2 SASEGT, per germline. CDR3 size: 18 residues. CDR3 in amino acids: CASSEAEWDRVPNCPLHF. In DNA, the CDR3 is TGTGCCAGCAGTGAAGCAGAGTGGGACAGGGTGCCGAATTGTCCCCTCCACTTT.

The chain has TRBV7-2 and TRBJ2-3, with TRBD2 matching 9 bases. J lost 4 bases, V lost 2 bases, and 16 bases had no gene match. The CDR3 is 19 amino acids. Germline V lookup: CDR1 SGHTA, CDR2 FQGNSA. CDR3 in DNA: TGTGCCAGCAGCTTAAATGCGAGGATGGCGGGGGGGTTCCCAGATACGCAGTATTTT. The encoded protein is CASSLNARMAGGFPDTQYF.

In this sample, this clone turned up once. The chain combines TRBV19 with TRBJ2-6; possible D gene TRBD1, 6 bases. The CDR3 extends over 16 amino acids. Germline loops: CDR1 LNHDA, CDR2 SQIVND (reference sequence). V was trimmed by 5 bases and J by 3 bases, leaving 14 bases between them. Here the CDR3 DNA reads TGTGCCAGTAGTTCGCCAGGGGAAGTTGGGGCCAACGTCCTGACTTTC. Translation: CASSSPGEVGANVLTF.

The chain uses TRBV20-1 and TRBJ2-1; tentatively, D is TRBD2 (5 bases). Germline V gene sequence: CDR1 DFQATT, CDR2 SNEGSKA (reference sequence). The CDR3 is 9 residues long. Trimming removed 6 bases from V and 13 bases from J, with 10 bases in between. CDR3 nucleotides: TGCAGTGCCACGCGGGCCCAGTTCTTC. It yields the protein CSATRAQFF.

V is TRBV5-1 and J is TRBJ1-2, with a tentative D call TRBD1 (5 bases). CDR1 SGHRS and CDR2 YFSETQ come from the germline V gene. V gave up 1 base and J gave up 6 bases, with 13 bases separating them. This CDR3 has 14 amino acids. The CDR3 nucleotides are TGCGCCAGCAGCTTGCTGAAGGGGAGGGATGGCTACACCTTC. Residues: CASSLLKGRDGYTF.

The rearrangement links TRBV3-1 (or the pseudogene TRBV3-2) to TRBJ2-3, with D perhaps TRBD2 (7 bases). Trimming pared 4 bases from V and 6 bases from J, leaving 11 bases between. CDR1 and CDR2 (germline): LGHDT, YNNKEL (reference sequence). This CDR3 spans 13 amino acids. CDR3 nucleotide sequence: TGTGCCAGCAGCCGGGGGGGCATCGATACGCAGTATTTT. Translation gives CASSRGGIDTQYF.

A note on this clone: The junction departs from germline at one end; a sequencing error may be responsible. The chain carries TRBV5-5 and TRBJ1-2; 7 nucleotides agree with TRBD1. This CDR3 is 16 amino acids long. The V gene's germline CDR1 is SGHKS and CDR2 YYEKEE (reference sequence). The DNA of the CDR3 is TGTGCCAGCAGTTTGGCCACCGGGACAGCCAACTATGGCTACACCTTC. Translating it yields CASSLATGTANYGYTF.

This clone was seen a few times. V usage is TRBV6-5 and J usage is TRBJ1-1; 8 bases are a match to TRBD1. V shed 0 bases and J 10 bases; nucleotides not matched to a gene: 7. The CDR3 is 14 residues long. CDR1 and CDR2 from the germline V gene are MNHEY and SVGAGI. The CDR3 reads CASSYSITGGRAFF. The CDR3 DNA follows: TGTGCCAGCAGTTACTCAATCACAGGGGGTAGAGCTTTCTTT.

CDR3 sequence reads: CASSLGKNSGLGTNIQYF. The CDR3 nucleotides are TGTGCCAGCAGCTTAGGGAAGAACTCGGGACTAGGAACAAACATTCAGTACTTC. The V call is TRBV11-2, the J call TRBJ2-4; 8 positions match TRBD2. Germline CDR1 reads SGHAT; CDR2 reads FQNNGV. V trimming: 1 base; J trimming: 6 bases; junction bases outside the gene matches: 14. CDR3 length: 18 residues.

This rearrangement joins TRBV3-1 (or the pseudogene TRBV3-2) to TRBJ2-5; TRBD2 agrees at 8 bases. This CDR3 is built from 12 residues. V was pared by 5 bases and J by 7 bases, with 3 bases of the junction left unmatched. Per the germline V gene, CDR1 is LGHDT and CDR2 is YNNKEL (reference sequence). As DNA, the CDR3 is TGTGCCAGCAGCTATCTAGCGGGGACCCAGTACTTC. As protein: CASSYLAGTQYF.

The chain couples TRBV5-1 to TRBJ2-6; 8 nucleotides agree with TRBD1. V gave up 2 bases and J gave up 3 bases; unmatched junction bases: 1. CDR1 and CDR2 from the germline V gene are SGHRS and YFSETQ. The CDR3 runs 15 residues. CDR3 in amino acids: CASSFTGGGANVLTF. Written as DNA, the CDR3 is TGCGCCAGCAGCTTTACAGGGGGTGGGGCCAACGTCCTGACTTTC.